This T cell receptor (beta chain) was obtained from a study of control samples from healthy donors and cancer patients. TCRdb's table, derived via immunoSEQ multiplex PCR, lists solely in-frame clones and lacks some. The table has around 170,000 clones, 92% seen once. This clone has only one observation. The CDR3 length is 14 residues. The V and J ends lost 4 bases and 5 bases, in that order; junction bases with no gene match: 6. CDR1 and CDR2 from the germline V gene are SGHNT and YENEEA. The TCR was taken from a woman younger than 45 in good health. The sequencing sample was made of blood. V and J are TRBV11-3 and TRBJ2-7; 9 nucleotides match TRBD1. CDR3 nucleotides: TGTGCCAGCAGCTCCCGGGACAGGGACGACGAGCAGTACTTC. Its translation: CASSSRDRDDEQYF.